This T cell receptor (beta chain) came from a study of T cell responses to AZD1222 COVID-19 vaccine (dated by TCRdb to about 2021). For the wider study: TCR sequencing was performed for over 230 trial participants, of whom about 200 were given two doses of AZD1222 and some 26 were given two doses of MenACWY control vaccine. Trial participants were enrolled into age subgroups of 18-55, 56-69 and 70-plus years, which contained around 150, 29 and 61 TCR-sequenced participants, respectively. On the study overall, not on this receptor specifically: Participants were mostly white British, with more females than males. The authors suggested clonal diversity may have been underestimated. Vaccine-associated CD4 TCRs spanned the whole spike protein, with dominant responses in regions 160-218 and 743-854. Reportedly, close to half of the unique spike-specific TCRs recognized epitopes lying outside the regions that are mutated in the B.1.351 and B.1.1.7 variants. In the small 56-69-year group, the increase in depth fell short of significance, most likely because of low power. Conclusions about previously exposed vaccinees are limited because only six or seven AZD1222 recipients were SARS-CoV-2 seropositive at baseline. After two AZD1222 doses, both the breadth and the depth of spike-specific TCRs were significantly higher than at day 0 and than in MenACWY recipients. No day 14 peak-response samples were available, so repertoires were characterized only after the peak T cell response.

Interpreted using the paper, the time point label stands for: about 28 days (+/-7) after the second vaccine dose. AZD1222 recipients given second doses at about 4 weeks or at about 12 weeks were pooled, since spike-specific TCR depth and breadth were not found to differ between the two schedules. Samples from vaccinated people were obtained from the UK trials COV001 and COV002, which included a single-blind randomized controlled phase 2/3 trial of AZD1222 (ChAdOx1 nCoV-19) in healthy adults. For TCRbeta chain sequencing, PBMC samples from trial participants were taken at day 0 and at day 28 after the second dose. The CDR3 regions of human TCRbeta chains were analyzed by immunosequencing. Per the original workflow: TCRs in the repertoires were matched against a reference library of SARS-CoV-2-specific TCRs that had been generated with the MIRA antigen-specificity platform. Breadth meant the fraction of unique TCRs that were SARS-CoV-2-associated, whereas depth meant the fraction of total T cells that were SARS-CoV-2-associated. Using the MIRA data, each spike-specific TCR was mapped to the spike region that the TCR reacts to and placed in a CD4 or CD8 class. Log10-transformed breadth and depth values were compared by one-way ANOVA with Sidak's multiple comparisons tests. This is the immuneACCESS table as TCRdb keeps it, with only in-frame sequences that have V and J called. A part of the clones is gone; compared with another copy, unresolved V genes explain less than half, and the rest is unexplained. V, J and clone size derive from that table, while D and trimming were established from the DNA sequence. The sample profile shows 100,000 to 120,000 clones; approximately 90% of them were found once. The top ten hold around 14% of the sample.

The CDR3 holds 15 amino acids from the cysteine to the phenylalanine. Of all the DNA, just the CDR3 is kept, 45 bases in frame from base 1. CDR1 and CDR2 are drawn from the germline V gene: LGHNA, YNFKEQ. Clipping removes 3 bases from V and 2 bases from J, with 6 as the unmatched junction base count. This clone was seen only once. It has no known antigen specificity. Per-nucleotide qualities are absent, and no much larger clonotype sits a single base away. The source of this sequence is an adult who received the AZD1222 COVID-19 vaccine. The starting material was peripheral blood, obtained 28 days after the second AZD1222 dose. The chain links TRBV4-2 with TRBJ1-1; 7 central nucleotides agree with TRBD1. The CDR3 is CASSQTEGANTEAFF. The nucleotide sequence is TGTGCCAGCAGCCAGACAGAGGGGGCCAACACTGAAGCTTTCTTT.